This TCR beta chain was sequenced for a study of cytomegalovirus exposure and HLA in healthy donors (dated by TCRdb to about 2017). About the study as a whole: An earlier analysis of roughly 500 of the donors reported about 250 Gb of sequence data and 117 million unique TCR beta sequences from about 179 million T cells. An early release covering around 630 HLA-typed donors comprised approximately 300 gigabases of sequencing data and around 86 million unique TCR sequences. Among the roughly 400 genotyped donors, roughly 80% belonged to the genetic ancestry cluster associated with self-reported Caucasian donors. The study aimed to test whether cataloging public T cell receptors could reveal signatures of past pathogen exposure. The study profiled the T cell repertoires of hundreds of subjects by immunosequencing and related them to cytomegalovirus serostatus. In addition to the first cohort of approximately 650 subjects, a separate validation cohort of under 150 different subjects was used. To predict cytomegalovirus infection status, the study combined high-throughput TCR immunosequencing, statistical association of individual TCRs with disease status, and machine learning. A later analysis re-examined previously published TCR beta repertoires from about 700 donors and added high-resolution HLA genotyping to investigate patterns of TCR occurrence. The later analysis used no new phenotypic data to find candidate immune exposures, relying instead on TCR beta sequences and their occurrence across donors. To decide whether each TCR beta V gene segment behaved as functional or pseudogenic, an earlier analysis of several hundred of the donors relied on high-throughput TCR beta sequencing. Donor age, sex, ethnicity and CMV serostatus were compiled alongside the repertoire data. In a later genetic analysis, genome-wide SNP genotypes for about three fifths of the roughly 670 donors were used, and that subset was treated as a discovery cohort. All discovery cohort repertoires had been generated using a single sequencing platform. Both class I and class II loci were covered by HLA typing, at four-digit resolution. Typing coverage varied by locus: about 620-640 donors for A, B, C, DRB1 and DQB1; around 560 for DQA1; 600 to 610 for DPA1; roughly 450 for DPB1. A handful of DR-DQ haplotypes were handled as single units for association and clustering because linkage in the cohort was strong. Among almost 400 genotyped donors of the cohort, an average of about 240,000 unique TCR beta nucleotide sequences were sequenced per donor, 15% to 20% of them non-productive.

V is pared back by 3 bases and J by 12 bases, with 19 bases lying between the germline termini. There are 14 amino acids in the CDR3, from cysteine to phenylalanine inclusive. Left in the record is the CDR3 DNA by itself, 42 bases read in frame from the first base. According to the germline V gene, CDR1 reads SGHRS and CDR2 reads YFSETQ. Note on this clone: What antigen it recognizes has not been identified. No clone much larger than this one lies a single base away; base qualities are absent.

Receptor amplification or capture employed the immunoSEQ multiplex PCR assay. For the multiplex PCR, a mixture combining 60 forward primers for TCR Vbeta segments and 13 reverse primers for TCR Jbeta segments was used. The CDR3 region of rearranged TCR beta genes was amplified from genomic DNA by a multiplex PCR assay. The Illumina HiSeq System was used to sequence the amplified TCR beta libraries as 87-base-pair reads. The study's processing was this. A later analysis tallied approximately 87 million unique TCR beta chains across the 660 or so repertoires, and approximately 12 million of those chains were shared by two or more donors. Raw reads were error-corrected and collapsed into unique sequences with a nearest-neighbor algorithm that merged closely related sequences to remove PCR and sequencing errors. V, D and J gene segments were assigned by aligning CDR3 sequences to IMGT reference sequences. For a sequence to be retained, at least a six-nucleotide match to both a V gene segment and a J gene segment was required. A rearrangement counted as productive if the CDR3 had no stop codons and remained in frame with V and J, and every other rearrangement counted as non-productive. Following IMGT convention, CDR3 was defined as the stretch from the second conserved V-encoded cysteine up to the conserved J-encoded phenylalanine. The earlier analysis of some 600 of the donors excluded sequences that lacked an unambiguous match to a single V gene segment. An earlier analysis of just under 600 of the donors called V segments functional above 56.7% productive rearrangements and segregating when the between-donor standard deviation exceeded 5%. A statistical classification framework was developed to diagnose cytomegalovirus status using the catalog of TCR beta chain sequences. In a later analysis, TCR nucleotide sequences were compared against IMGT/GENE-DB human TR gene sequences so that V and J genes could be assigned. A later analysis assigned CDR3 sequences and most-parsimonious VDJ recombination scenarios with the TCRdist pipeline. In a later analysis, each TCR beta chain was defined by its CDR3 amino acid sequence together with its V-gene family, and reads without a unique V-gene family were excluded. As a way to deal with suspected cross-contamination and a sequencing artifact, a later analysis dropped approximately 570 nucleotide sequences that were highly shared and had low generation probability. A later analysis calculated a clonal expansion index for each public chain from normalized within-repertoire ranks of inferred template counts. In a later analysis, generation probabilities were computed with a VDJ recombination model fitted to out-of-frame rearrangements, and the resulting probabilities were checked against IGoR. Hypergeometric tests were used in a later analysis to score TCR-TCR, TCR-HLA and TCR-CMV co-occurrence, with a repertoire-size bias correction applied to the TCR pairs. False discovery rates were estimated in a later analysis by permuting HLA or CMV assignments 20 times. In a later analysis, co-occurring TCRs were grouped using DBSCAN, and TCRdist sequence similarity was added for clustering within HLA-allele-positive subsets. Co-occurrence clustering excluded repertoires with fewer than 30,000 or more than 120,000 public chains, plus five with anomalous nucleotide sharing. Imported from immuneACCESS, the table was reduced by TCRdb to in-frame sequences with V and J called. These copies leave out some clones; in studies compared against another copy, an unresolved V gene accounts for under half, and the cause of the remainder is not known. V and J calls and clone size are given by that table; D and trimming were obtained from the DNA. The sample table shows 150,000 to 200,000 clones, and approximately 76% are seen once. Roughly 2% of the sample goes to the ten largest clones.

The study at large found these results: Because HLA typing was missing for some donors at each locus, association tests included only the typed subset. A later analysis associated some 17,000 TCR beta sequences with specific HLA alleles at a false discovery rate of 0.05. This cohort had only TCR beta chains sequenced, and the lack of alpha or paired-chain data limited which features could be detected. Because counts were too low, some 16 rarely observed V segments, including chromosome 9 orphons, were excluded from the earlier analysis of around 640 of the donors. Correlated functional status among segregating V segments might reflect linkage disequilibrium, but an unknown experimental factor could not be ruled out. Because the 87-base-pair reads could not distinguish some IMGT-functional V segments, including TRBV6-2 and TRBV6-3, those segments were excluded. It was suggested by the authors that the approach could potentially be generalized to other disease states and immunological phenotypes. Cytomegalovirus status was reported to be diagnosed by the classifier with high specificity and sensitivity in both the original and validation cohorts. In a later analysis, HLA-associated TCR beta chains were found to be more clonally expanded and to have lower generation probabilities than equally common non-associated chains. According to a later analysis, parvovirus B19, influenza, CMV and Epstein-Barr virus appeared linked to several top co-occurrence clusters. When HLA alleles, especially DR and DQ, strongly co-occurred, attributing TCR associations to individual alleles was difficult. In an earlier analysis of more than 500 of the donors, most TCR beta V segments appeared in productive rearrangements about 90% or about 30% of the time, broadly matching IMGT annotations. CMV serostatus was the only immune exposure information available for the cohort. The study listed 150 to 200 TCR beta chains as associated with cytomegalovirus. In a later analysis, the rate of TCR association differed among HLA loci, with DRB1 alleles having the most associated TCRs and HLA-C alleles having the fewest. An association between a missense DCLRE1C variant and V-gene and J-gene trimming of TCR beta chains was found in a later genetic analysis and replicated in an independent cohort. A cluster of highly shared sequence variants was judged likely to be a technical artifact of the sequencing pipeline. According to a later analysis, most CMV-associated TCR beta chains appeared to be HLA-restricted, and the HLA associations seemed to be driven largely by CMV exposure. In vitro tests confirmed that three of the cytomegalovirus-associated TCR beta chains recognize cytomegalovirus antigens. A further reported finding was that TCR beta sequences accurately predicted the HLA-A and HLA-B alleles for most subjects in the first cohort. Roughly uniform sequencing depth across donors was assumed in presence/absence analyses, although this assumption may not hold. A later genetic analysis reported fewer N-insertions in productive TCRs among donors in an Asian-associated ancestry cluster than the 666-donor mean. Most TCR sequences were observed very rarely across donors, whereas some public TCRs were present in many individuals.

The cohort consisted of approximately 690 healthy bone marrow donors. At the time of sampling, every cohort member was nominally healthy, though immune exposures that went unrecorded were likely present. The donor tested CMV seronegative and was one of the 352 seronegative cohort members. A peripheral blood sample was collected from each donor, and TCR beta sequencing was performed on peripheral blood mononuclear cells. The Qiagen DNeasy Blood Extraction Kit was used to extract genomic DNA from the blood cell samples. This TCR came from a female donor in good health and CMV-seronegative. Sequenced input: PBMCs. Recombination joined TRBV5-1 with TRBJ2-1; TRBD2 is possibly the D segment (5 matching bases). The CDR3 region: CASSWPRTGDRQFF. In nucleotide form, the sequence is TGCGCCAGCAGCTGGCCGCGGACTGGCGATCGGCAGTTCTTC.